These 11 T cell receptor beta chains were all obtained from the same sample, sequenced in a study of T-cell reconstitution after alpha-beta-depleted transplantation in children. Molecular barcoding with unique molecular identifiers was used for the TCRbeta library. In TCRdb, the PCR reads were re-called with MiXCR into one record per CDR3 protein. The data contain around 450,000 distinct CDR3 sequences, roughly a tenth of them singletons. Specimen: PBMCs, collected before TCRalphabeta/CD19-depleted stem cell transplant. The receptors were gathered from a child aged 2 to 10 with inherited bone marrow failure, due to receive a stem cell transplant.

This clonotype has a count of ten or more. The chain employs TRBV4-3 and TRBJ2-1; D gene unclear. Germline lookup yields CDR1 LGHNA and CDR2 YSLEER. Trimming removed 2 bases at V and 4 bases at J, with 9 bases between. The CDR3 totals 14 residues. The DNA of the CDR3 is TGCGCCAGCAGCCAACATGACACGTACAATGAGCAGTTCTTC. This gives the protein CASSQHDTYNEQFF.

Worth noting for this clonotype: Given a much more abundant clone one base away, this may be a read error. The chain carries TRBV24-1 and TRBJ2-1; TRBD1 or TRBD2 may be the D gene (7 bases each). The V gene's germline CDR1 is KGHDR and CDR2 SFDVKD. The CDR3 is made up of 14 amino acids. The CDR3 here is CATASRGGYNDQFF. Here the CDR3 DNA reads TGTGCCACGGCCTCCAGGGGGGGTTACAATGACCAGTTCTTC.

This clonotype showed up just a few times. The chain couples TRBV30 to TRBJ1-2; D might be TRBD1 (6 bases). Deletions cut 8 bases from V and 4 bases from J, with 11 bases between. Germline-derived CDR1 and CDR2 are GTSNPN and SVGIG (reference sequence). CDR3 length equals 11 residues. CDR3 in amino acids: CAHGRGYGYTF. The CDR3, as DNA: TGTGCCCACGGCAGGGGCTATGGCTACACCTTC.

This clonotype was counted many times. The genes are TRBV7-9 and TRBJ2-1; no firm D call. The CDR3 consists of 12 residues. Per germline, CDR1 SEHNR and CDR2 FQNEAQ (reference sequence). Trimming stripped 1 base from V and 15 bases from J, with 13 bases between. CDR3 nucleotide sequence: TGTGCCAGCAGCTTAGACCATATCCCCCCGTTCTTC. The encoded protein is CASSLDHIPPFF.

This chain connects TRBV7-2 to TRBJ2-1, with unresolved D. V was shortened by 4 bases and J by 8 bases, with 18 bases between the two germline ends. The CDR3 totals 15 residues. Per the germline V gene, CDR1 is SGHTA and CDR2 is FQGNSA. CDR3 protein: CASSWGFSNGDEQFF. The CDR3 nucleotides are TGTGCCAGCAGCTGGGGTTTCTCTAATGGGGATGAGCAGTTCTTC. The full variable domain, its missing parts supplied by reference TRBV7-2 and TRBJ2-1, is GAGVSQSPSNKVTEKGKDVELRCDPISGHTALYWYRQSLGQGLEFLIYFQGNSAPDKSGLPSDRFSAERTGGSVSTLTIQRTQQEDSAVYLCASSWGFSNGDEQFFGPGTRLTVL.

Ten or more counts support this clonotype. The V gene is TRBV6-2 or TRBV6-3, the J gene TRBJ2-1; 7 bases fit TRBD2. Germline values: CDR1 MNHEY, CDR2 SVGEGT. Trimming took 4 bases from V and 9 from J; bases not matched to a gene: 18. The CDR3 is made up of 17 amino acids. CDR3 nucleotide sequence: TGTGCCAGCAGTTCACTTTTTGGGAGGGCCGGGCAAACTGAGCAGTTCTTC. Its translation is CASSSLFGRAGQTEQFF.

The chain combines TRBV4-3 with TRBJ1-2; TRBD1 aligns across 7 bases. Per germline, CDR1 LGHNA and CDR2 YSLEER. The CDR3 consists of 18 residues. J gave up 5 bases and V 1 base, and 16 bases lay outside the gene matches. Here the CDR3 reads CASSQGDYRGTGGYGYTF. DNA of the CDR3: TGCGCCAGCAGCCAAGGGGACTACAGGGGTACGGGAGGTTATGGCTACACCTTC.

This clonotype was seen a handful of times. The chain employs TRBV20-1 and TRBJ2-1; D is undetermined. The CDR3 extends over 16 amino acids. Germline-derived CDR1 and CDR2 are DFQATT and SNEGSKA (reference sequence). With 3 bases removed from V and 1 base from J, the gap between germline ends came to 16 bases. The CDR3 nucleotides read TGCAGTGCTAGGTCGGGTGTTAGCTCGTCCTACAATGAGCAGTTCTTC. It translates to CSARSGVSSSYNEQFF.

This clonotype was seen many times. The chain couples TRBV5-1 to TRBJ1-5; D is possibly TRBD1 (5 bases). This CDR3 region has 16 residues. Trimming took off 0 bases at V and 6 bases at J, with 16 bases between the two ends. Germline V gives CDR1 SGHRS, CDR2 YFSETQ. Written as DNA, the CDR3 is TGCGCCAGCAGCTTGGACGGGCAGGGAGGAGGTCAGCCCCAGCATTTT. This gives the protein CASSLDGQGGGQPQHF.

This clonotype showed up many times. The rearrangement links TRBV25-1 to TRBJ2-3; TRBD2 might be the D (7 bases). The CDR3 totals 17 residues. The ends were cut back, 3 bases at V and 6 bases at J, with 22 bases in the middle. Germline loops: CDR1 MGHDK, CDR2 SYGVNS. This CDR3 is CASSEGGTTGIGDTQYF. CDR3 in DNA: TGTGCCAGCAGTGAGGGGGGGACTACAGGGATTGGTGATACGCAGTATTTT.

The table lists this clonotype with a few counts. In DNA form, the CDR3 reads TGTGCCAGCAGTTGGTCCTCTCTCAATGAGCAGTTCTTC. It codes for CASSWSSLNEQFF. The chain links TRBV12-3 or TRBV12-4 to TRBJ2-1; no clear D gene. Trimming shortened V by 4 bases and J by 6 bases, and 10 bases separated the two germline ends. The CDR3 has 13 amino acids.